The 21 T cell receptor beta chains in this list originate from one sample, sequenced in a study of T cells in Graves' hyperthyroidism and ophthalmopathy. The CDR3 regions of TCR beta were amplified from RNA transcripts. First-round RT-PCR targeting the TCR CDR3 was performed with the HTBI primer set. TCRdb passed the multiplex PCR reads through MiXCR, listing each CDR3 protein once. The sample includes 94,000 or so distinct CDR3 sequences, about 51% seen only once; the top ten take roughly 29%. Sequencing was done on a sample of blood. The origin of the receptors is a woman in her thirties or forties with Graves' hyperthyroidism.

Many counts were recorded for this clonotype. This chain connects TRBV29-1 to TRBJ2-7; 9 bases line up with TRBD2. Germline V CDR1 and CDR2: SQVTM, ANQGSEA. The ends lost 1 base at V and 2 bases at J; junction bases unmatched: 6. There are 15 residues in the CDR3. The CDR3 DNA reads TGCAGCGTTGAAGTACCTAGCGGGGCCCCCTACGAGCAGTACTTC. The encoded protein is CSVEVPSGAPYEQYF.

In the case of this clonotype: At one end the junction does not follow the germline gene, possibly because of a read error. J is TRBJ2-7 and V is TRBV7-9, with D perhaps TRBD1 or TRBD2 (6 bases each). CDR1 is SEHNR and CDR2 is FQNEAQ in the germline V gene (reference sequence). The CDR3 loop spans 15 amino acids. CDR3 in amino acids: CASSLGGPKPYEQYF. The CDR3 region has the DNA TGTGCCAGCAGTTTAGGGGGGCCAAAGCCCTACGAGCAGTACTTC.

The chain has TRBV14 and TRBJ1-2; TRBD1 might be the D (6 bases). Trimming cost V 4 bases and J 7 bases, with 19 bases left between them. Germline V CDR1 and CDR2: SGHDN, FVKESK. This CDR3 has 15 residues. The CDR3 nucleotides read TGTGCCAGCAGCCGTCTTGGCGGGGGGCCGCGTGGCTACACCTTC. Its protein product is CASSRLGGGPRGYTF. The full variable domain, its missing parts supplied by reference TRBV14 and TRBJ1-2, is EAGVTQFPSHSVIEKGQTVTLRCDPISGHDNLYWYRRVMGKEIKFLLHFVKESKQDESGMPNNRFLAERTGGTYSTLKVQPAELEDSGVYFCASSRLGGGPRGYTFGSGTRLTVV.

Of note for this clonotype: It may be a read error: a sequence one base away is much more abundant. The chain has TRBV7-9 and TRBJ2-2; 10 nucleotides line up with TRBD1. The CDR3 sequence is 15 residues long. With V trimmed by 6 bases and J by 6 bases, 7 bases remained unmatched. Germline V gene sequence: CDR1 SEHNR, CDR2 FQNEAQ (reference sequence). The CDR3 here is CASSSRQGAAGELFF. For the CDR3, the DNA is TGTGCCAGCAGTTCAAGACAGGGGGCCGCCGGGGAGCTGTTTTTT.

The chain carries TRBV5-5 and TRBJ2-5; 10 nucleotides agree with TRBD1. CDR3 size: 15 residues. V dropped 4 bases and J dropped 4; count of bases not matched to a gene: 7. Germline V CDR1 and CDR2: SGHKS, YYEKEE (reference sequence). CDR3 sequence (DNA): TGTGCCAGCAGCACCCGGACAGGGGGAGGAGAGACCCAGTACTTC. Translation: CASSTRTGGGETQYF.

The chain links TRBV10-3 to TRBJ2-1; 9 bases fit TRBD2. The V and J ends lost 5 bases and 4 bases, in that order; junction bases with no gene match: 3. The CDR3 totals 14 residues. Per germline, CDR1 ENHRY and CDR2 SYGVKD. Here the CDR3 reads CAISLSGGYNEQFF. CDR3 in DNA: TGTGCCATCAGTCTCAGCGGGGGGTACAATGAGCAGTTCTTC.

Comments on this clonotype: A much larger clone lies one base from this, so it may be a read error. The rearrangement links TRBV10-3 to TRBJ2-2; possibly TRBD2 for D (6 bases). V shed 5 bases and J shed 7 bases, with 11 bases lying between them. The CDR3 length is 13 residues. Germline V gives CDR1 ENHRY, CDR2 SYGVKD. CDR3 nucleotides: TGTGCCATCAGTCCTGGCGGGGACGGGGAGCTGTTTTTT. Translation: CAISPGGDGELFF.

This clonotype was observed at least ten times. The chain employs TRBV10-2 and TRBJ1-2; 8 nucleotides agree with TRBD1. V was pared by 5 bases and J by 8 bases, with 7 bases of the junction left unmatched. This CDR3 comprises 13 residues. Germline CDR1 and CDR2: WSHSY and SAAADI. The CDR3 region has the DNA TGCGCCAGCAGTCCAGGGACAGGTCGGGGCTACACCTTC. Protein product: CASSPGTGRGYTF.

The gene calls are TRBV7-2 and TRBJ1-2; D remains unclear. The CDR3 contains 16 residues. Germline V CDR1 and CDR2: SGHTA, FQGNSA. Trimming took 5 bases from V and 2 from J, leaving 18 bases between them. The DNA for the CDR3 is TGTGCCAGCAGCCTCAGTTGGAAGGGCGGGAACTATGGCTACACCTTC. Encoded protein: CASSLSWKGGNYGYTF.

In DNA form, the CDR3 reads TGCAGTGCTAGAGGCTCGGGAGGGCCGTCCCAGCATTTT. Its protein product is CSARGSGGPSQHF. This sequence joins TRBV20-1 and TRBJ1-5; no clear D gene. V lost 1 base to trimming and J lost 11 bases, with 15 bases between them. The CDR3 has 13 amino acids. Germline V gene lookup returns CDR1 DFQATT and CDR2 SNEGSKA (reference sequence).

The chain uses TRBV2 and TRBJ1-6; D gene ambiguous. V shed 6 bases and J shed 2 bases, with 14 bases lying between them. The CDR3 length is 16 residues. Germline V gives CDR1 SNHLY, CDR2 FYNNEI. CDR3 nucleotides: TGTGCCAGCAGGGGATTGTGGGCTGCCTATAATTCACCCCTCCACTTT. It specifies CASRGLWAAYNSPLHF.

This chain joins TRBV7-9 and TRBJ1-2, with D possibly being TRBD1 (5 bases). CDR1 and CDR2 (germline): SEHNR, FQNEAQ (reference sequence). The CDR3 covers 13 residues. V gave up 6 bases and J gave up 1 base, with 9 bases separating them. The CDR3, as DNA: TGTGCCAGCAGACCGGGACTTAACTATGGCTACACCTTC. It codes for CASRPGLNYGYTF.

The gene calls are TRBV7-9 and TRBJ2-7, with D perhaps assigned TRBD1 or TRBD2 (5 bases each). The CDR3 contains 17 residues. Germline V gene sequence: CDR1 SEHNR, CDR2 FQNEAQ (reference sequence). The germline V and J ends were trimmed by 5 bases and 9 bases, with 29 bases remaining between them. CDR3 nucleotide sequence: TGTGCCAGCAGCCGCGGCCCAAGGGACGGGAACACCGTGGCGCAGTACTTC. Amino acid sequence: CASSRGPRDGNTVAQYF.

The rearrangement joins TRBV5-4 to TRBJ2-5; 11 bases are shared with TRBD2. This CDR3 contains 16 residues. CDR1 and CDR2 from the germline V gene are SGHNT and YYREEE (reference sequence). J lost 5 bases, V lost 4 bases, and 10 bases had no gene match. The CDR3 spells CASSLTSGMMVETQYF. CDR3 nucleotides: TGTGCCAGCAGCCTGACTAGCGGGATGATGGTGGAGACCCAGTACTTC.

Of note for this clonotype: Given a much more abundant clone one base away, this may be a read error. Without the conserved terminal phenylalanine or tryptophan, this CDR3 likely stems from a read error. The limits of the CDR3 on the DNA are not certain, so only TCRdb's listed CDR3 is given. The V call is TRBV5-4, the J call TRBJ1-1; the table assigns TRBD1, which was not confirmed against the DNA. The CDR3 extends over 12 residues, inclusive of both ends. Germline CDR1 is SGHNT and CDR2 is YYREEE (reference sequence). The CDR3 is CASSLEVGAVFS.

This chain uses TRBV20-1 with TRBJ2-5, with D possibly TRBD1 on 6 matching bases. V was cut by 1 base and J by 4 bases, with 10 bases left in between. This CDR3 region has 13 residues. Germline V gives CDR1 DFQATT, CDR2 SNEGSKA (reference sequence). Written as DNA, the CDR3 is TGCAGTGCTAGAGTTTCAGGGGTAGAGACCCAGTACTTC. The encoded protein is CSARVSGVETQYF.

This clonotype was counted ten times or more. The chain links TRBV2 to TRBJ2-7, with D possibly being TRBD1 or TRBD2 (6 bases each). The CDR3 has 13 amino acids. Trimming removed 0 bases at V and 11 bases at J, with 14 bases between. Germline loops: CDR1 SNHLY, CDR2 FYNNEI. The CDR3 bases are TGTGCCAGCAGTGAAGCCCCGGGGGCCTCAGAGTACTTC. Translation gives CASSEAPGASEYF.

The sample holds many counts of this clonotype. CDR3 sequence: CASEGTGTDTQYF. Written as DNA, the CDR3 is TGTGCCAGCGAAGGTACTGGCACAGATACGCAGTATTTT. This sequence joins TRBV2 and TRBJ2-3; D is unresolved. V lost 8 bases and J 1 base, leaving 10 bases between the germline ends. This CDR3 is built from 13 residues. The germline CDR1 and CDR2 sequences are SNHLY and FYNNEI.

This chain joins TRBV2 and TRBJ2-5, with 9 bases identical to TRBD1. The CDR3 covers 16 residues. Trimming cost V 4 bases and J 4 bases; bases outside gene matches: 10. The germline gives CDR1 SNHLY, CDR2 FYNNEI. CDR3 loop: CASSVRDRDHRETQYF. CDR3 nucleotides: TGTGCCAGCAGTGTCCGGGACAGGGACCACCGAGAGACCCAGTACTTC.

This clonotype was detected ten times or more. V and J are TRBV20-1 and TRBJ2-7; D is unclear. The CDR3 covers 14 residues. Trimming shortened V by 5 bases and J by 5 bases, and 19 bases separated the two germline ends. In germline, CDR1 is DFQATT, CDR2 SNEGSKA (reference sequence). DNA for the CDR3: TGCAGTGCTTCTGAGCCGGCCCTCCGAAACGAGCAGTACTTC. The encoded protein is CSASEPALRNEQYF.

This clonotype appeared once. The chain combines TRBV2 with TRBJ2-7; D is uncertain. The germline V and J ends were trimmed by 6 bases and 2 bases, with 8 bases remaining between them. CDR3 length: 12 amino acids. Germline V lookup: CDR1 SNHLY, CDR2 FYNNEI. CDR3 bases: TGTGCCAGCAGCCACAAAACCTACGAGCAGTACTTC. Protein: CASSHKTYEQYF.